The 19 T cell receptor beta chains below come from one sample, sequenced in a study of cytomegalovirus exposure and HLA in healthy donors. The PCR used 60 Vbeta and 13 Jbeta primers. TCRdb's copy holds only in-frame clones and misses some; the assay was immunoSEQ multiplex PCR. The table has a few hundred thousand clones, 83% seen once. Material: PBMCs. The source of these receptors is a girl between 5 and 17 years old in good health and CMV-seronegative.

The chain uses TRBV29-1 and TRBJ1-4; 7 bases line up with TRBD1. The junction had 10 bases not matched to a gene; V was cut back by 7 bases and J by 5 bases. The CDR3 covers 14 residues. CDR1 SQVTM and CDR2 ANQGSEA come from the germline V gene. The CDR3 protein is CSARQGPENEKLFF. The DNA of the CDR3 is TGCAGCGCACGACAGGGCCCTGAGAATGAAAAACTGTTTTTT.

CDR3 DNA: TGTGCCAGCAGCTTATGGACAGGGGGCACGAACACCGGGGAGCTGTTTTTT. Its protein is CASSLWTGGTNTGELFF. V and J are TRBV7-3 and TRBJ2-2, with TRBD1 identical over 11 bases. This CDR3 contains 17 residues. J gave up 0 bases and V 2 bases, and 2 bases lay outside the gene matches. From germline, CDR1 is SGHTA and CDR2 FQGTGA.

The chain has TRBV6-5 and TRBJ2-7, with D perhaps TRBD2 (5 bases). Trimming shortened V by 4 bases and J by 6 bases, and 10 bases separated the two germline ends. The CDR3 totals 12 residues. The germline V gene encodes CDR1 MNHEY and CDR2 SVGAGI. The DNA for the CDR3 is TGTGCCAGCAGTTTACTAGTTTGCGAGCAGTACTTC. Translation gives CASSLLVCEQYF.

The chain links TRBV6-1 to TRBJ2-1; D is unclear. The CDR3 sequence is 15 residues long. The germline CDR1 and CDR2 sequences are MNHNS and SASEGT. V gave up 7 bases and J gave up 0 bases, with 13 bases separating them. The DNA of the CDR3 is TGTGCCAGCACCGGTTTACAGAGCTCCTACAATGAGCAGTTCTTC. The encoded protein is CASTGLQSSYNEQFF.

The V gene is TRBV4-1, the J gene TRBJ1-5; D might be TRBD1 (5 bases). V was cut by 5 bases and J by 1 base, with 12 bases left in between. Per germline, CDR1 MGHRA and CDR2 YSYEKL. This CDR3 has 15 residues. The CDR3 DNA reads TGCGCCAGCAGCTCTCGACAGTCGAGCAATCAGCCCCAGCATTTT. This gives the protein CASSSRQSSNQPQHF.

The chain joins TRBV7-9 to TRBJ2-7; TRBD1 agrees at 9 bases. This CDR3 is built from 15 residues. Trimming at V came to 1 base and at J to 5 bases, leaving 6 bases not matched to a gene. Per germline, CDR1 SEHNR and CDR2 FQNEAQ (reference sequence). Here the CDR3 reads CASSLGQTGGDEQYF. For the CDR3, the DNA is TGTGCCAGCAGCTTAGGGCAGACAGGGGGGGACGAGCAGTACTTC.

Only one count was recorded for this clone. This chain links TRBV28 with TRBJ1-5; D is uncertain. The CDR3 length is 10 residues. Looked up from germline, CDR1 is MDHEN and CDR2 is SYDVKM. The V end lost 8 bases, the J end lost 6 bases, and 5 bases lay between the germline ends. CDR3 bases: TGTGCCAGCGGGAGTCAGCCCCAGCATTTT. It is translated as CASGSQPQHF.

V and J are TRBV28 and TRBJ1-1; 10 nucleotides match TRBD1. Losses at the gene ends were 4 bases for V and 10 bases for J; bases not matched to a gene: 21. This CDR3 spans 18 amino acids. Germline V lookup: CDR1 MDHEN, CDR2 SYDVKM. CDR3 sequence reads: CASSWRGDRGRLSKGAFF. CDR3 nucleotides: TGTGCCAGCAGTTGGAGAGGGGACAGGGGCCGACTTTCGAAAGGAGCTTTCTTT.

This chain links TRBV19 with TRBJ2-7, with D unresolved. CDR1 is LNHDA and CDR2 is SQIVND in the germline V gene (reference sequence). The V and J ends lost 5 bases and 3 bases respectively, with 5 bases between them. The CDR3 totals 11 residues. DNA of the CDR3: TGTGCCAGTAGTTCCTACTACGAGCAGTACTTC. Protein: CASSSYYEQYF.

This clone turned up a few times. This rearrangement joins TRBV7-2 to TRBJ1-6; TRBD1 is a possible D gene (5 bases). In germline, CDR1 is SGHTA, CDR2 FQGNSA. The V end was cut by 1 base, the J end by 9 bases, with 13 bases between. The CDR3 runs to 15 residues. CDR3 sequence: CASSLGGVAVSPLHF. The CDR3 region has the DNA TGTGCCAGCAGCTTAGGGGGGGTAGCAGTTTCACCCCTCCACTTT.

J is TRBJ2-7 and V is TRBV5-8; TRBD1 matches 7 bases. Unmatched junction bases numbered 11, after V lost 1 base and J lost 1 base. The CDR3 contains 17 residues. Germline CDR1 SGHTS, CDR2 YDEGEE. The CDR3 bases are TGTGCCAGCAGCTTGTGGGACAGTACATTTTCATCCTACGAGCAGTACTTC. Translated: CASSLWDSTFSSYEQYF.

The chain employs TRBV11-3 and TRBJ1-1, with D possibly being TRBD1 (5 bases). The length of the CDR3 is 15 residues. V shed 5 bases and J shed 1 base, with 14 bases lying between them. Germline V CDR1 and CDR2: SGHNT, YENEEA. The CDR3 sequence: CASSRSVGGNTEAFF. The CDR3 DNA is TGTGCCAGCAGCCGGAGCGTGGGGGGGAACACTGAAGCTTTCTTT.

The V gene is TRBV7-9, the J gene TRBJ1-2; 9 bases are a match to TRBD1. The CDR3 covers 15 residues. Germline loops: CDR1 SEHNR, CDR2 FQNEAQ (reference sequence). Trimming cost V 3 bases and J 8 bases; bases outside gene matches: 10. The CDR3 region is CASSLFRDRVWGYTF. DNA of the CDR3: TGTGCCAGCAGCTTGTTCCGGGACAGGGTGTGGGGCTACACCTTC.

The J gene is TRBJ2-1, the V gene TRBV20-1, with a possible D match to TRBD1 (6 bases). V shed 6 bases and J shed 15 bases, with 15 bases lying between them. Germline values: CDR1 DFQATT, CDR2 SNEGSKA (reference sequence). The CDR3 sequence is 10 residues long. DNA of the CDR3: TGCAGTGCACCAGGGGATTACCCGTTCTTC. This codes for CSAPGDYPFF.

This clone is a singleton in its sample. Here the CDR3 reads CASSPLETNQPQHF. The CDR3 DNA reads TGTGCCAGCTCACCATTGGAGACCAATCAGCCCCAGCATTTT. The chain links TRBV18 to TRBJ1-5; D unclear. Per germline, CDR1 KGHSH and CDR2 LQKENI. This CDR3 has 14 residues. The V and J ends lost 2 bases and 3 bases respectively, with 8 bases between them.

The V and J genes are TRBV5-1 and TRBJ2-7; 7 bases match TRBD1. The germline gives CDR1 SGHRS, CDR2 YFSETQ. The J segment lost 2 bases and the V segment lost 7 bases, leaving 6 bases of the junction unmatched. The CDR3 loop spans 13 amino acids. The CDR3 here is CASRGQATYEQYF. The CDR3 DNA follows: TGCGCCAGCCGTGGACAGGCCACCTACGAGCAGTACTTC.

The chain carries TRBV5-4 and TRBJ2-3; the D gene is possibly TRBD2 (7 bases). Trimming stripped 6 bases from V and 4 bases from J, with 18 bases between. This CDR3 has 15 residues. The germline CDR1 and CDR2 sequences are SGHNT and YYREEE (reference sequence). The CDR3 bases are TGTGCCAGCACCAAAGAGGGGGGGCAGGCAGATACGCAGTATTTT. Translated: CASTKEGGQADTQYF.

The rearrangement links TRBV28 to TRBJ1-1; D call uncertain. Trimming shortened V by 4 bases and J by 5 bases, and 14 bases separated the two germline ends. Germline values: CDR1 MDHEN, CDR2 SYDVKM. There are 14 residues in the CDR3. The CDR3 reads CASSSEGRRTEAFF. In DNA form, the CDR3 reads TGTGCCAGCAGTTCGGAGGGAAGGAGGACTGAAGCTTTCTTT.

The chain employs TRBV7-2 and TRBJ2-1; 10 bases fit TRBD1. CDR3 length: 15 residues. The trim removed 5 bases at V and 7 bases at J, leaving 8 bases unmatched. Germline CDR1 is SGHTA and CDR2 is FQGNSA. The CDR3 sequence: CASSTWTGGGNEQFF. CDR3 nucleotide sequence: TGTGCCAGCAGCACCTGGACAGGGGGTGGGAATGAGCAGTTCTTC.